The rows below give T cell receptor beta chains drawn from one sample of a study of identical twins' blood T cells. Each CDR3 protein gets one entry after TCRdb re-called the 5' RACE reads with MiXCR. This sample carries 300,000 to 450,000 distinct CDR3 sequences, over 25% of them seen once, and the ten largest clones take roughly 5.5%. Input material: PBMCs. The receptors here all came from a woman aged 18-55 years in good health. The CDR3 runs from the conserved cysteine through the conserved F or W. A D gene is named only where the DNA matches it firmly. Expanded clones get a size class; other rows say once, few or many, or leave the size out.

CDR3 length	clone size	D gene	V gene	J gene	CDR3 protein	CDR3 DNA
15	-	-	TRBV24-1	TRBJ2-1	CATSDPRVSYNEQFF	TGTGCCACCAGTGATCCCAGGGTCTCCTACAATGAGCAGTTCTTC
14	few	-	TRBV6-2/TRBV6-3	TRBJ1-6	CASSPRSGVSPLHF	TGTGCCAGCAGTCCCAGATCGGGCGTCTCACCCCTCCACTTT
15	few	TRBD1	TRBV5-1	TRBJ1-3	CASSHDRGTGNTIYF	TGCGCCAGCAGCCACGACAGGGGAACTGGAAACACCATATATTTT
15	few	TRBD1	TRBV12-5	TRBJ2-7	CASGLPDRASYEQYF	TGTGCTAGTGGTTTGCCGGACAGGGCGTCTTACGAGCAGTACTTC
14	few	-	TRBV20-1	TRBJ1-1	CSAPGPARSTEAFF	TGCAGTGCACCGGGTCCCGCGCGTAGCACTGAAGCTTTCTTT
14	-	-	TRBV11-2	TRBJ2-1	CASSLRDQHNEQFF	TGTGCCAGCAGCCTCCGGGACCAACACAATGAGCAGTTCTTC
11	few	TRBD1	TRBV10-3	TRBJ2-1	CAQGDYNEQFF	TGTGCCCAGGGGGACTACAATGAGCAGTTCTTC
12	few	-	TRBV6-1	TRBJ2-1	CASSESGTEQFF	TGTGCCAGCAGTGAATCCGGGACAGAGCAGTTCTTC
12	-	-	TRBV10-3	TRBJ1-1	CASSSYTDEAFF	TGTGCCAGTTCCTCCTATACTGATGAAGCTTTCTTT
17	-	TRBD2	TRBV13	TRBJ2-1	CASSLRLAGDFYNEQFF	TGTGCCAGCAGCTTAAGACTAGCGGGGGACTTCTACAATGAGCAGTTCTTC
16	-	-	TRBV9	TRBJ2-3	CTSSVVPGIEADTQYF	TGTACCAGCAGCGTAGTCCCCGGGATTGAGGCGGATACGCAGTATTTT
19	-	-	TRBV6-6	TRBJ1-3	CASSYGGDYRMSSGNTIYF	TGTGCCAGCAGTTACGGAGGGGATTACAGGATGAGCTCTGGAAACACCATATATTTT
15	-	TRBD2	TRBV27	TRBJ2-7	CASSSSKREGYEQYF	TGTGCCAGCAGTTCCAGCAAGCGGGAGGGCTACGAGCAGTACTTC
12	many	-	TRBV29-1	TRBJ2-7	CSVLLSSYEQYF	TGCAGCGTTCTTCTGAGCTCCTACGAGCAGTACTTC
17	-	-	TRBV14	TRBJ1-6	CASSQGGGSSYNSPLHF	TGTGCCAGCAGCCAAGGGGGCGGGAGCTCCTATAATTCACCCCTCCACTTT
16	few	TRBD1	TRBV7-9	TRBJ1-1	CASSRPGQGMNTEAFF	TGTGCCAGCAGCCGACCGGGACAGGGTATGAACACTGAAGCTTTCTTT
17	-	-	TRBV4-3	TRBJ1-4	CASSQRGHGLRNEKLFF	TGCGCCAGCAGCCAACGGGGCCACGGGCTTCGTAATGAAAAACTGTTTTTT
15	few	TRBD2	TRBV5-1	TRBJ2-3	CASSPAGGRTDTQYF	TGCGCCAGCAGCCCAGCGGGGGGGAGAACAGATACGCAGTATTTT
12	-	-	TRBV12-5	TRBJ1-1	CASGFGNAEAFF	TGTGCTAGTGGTTTCGGGAACGCTGAAGCTTTCTTT
13	-	-	TRBV10-3	TRBJ2-3	CAISPPLGDTQYF	TGTGCCATCAGTCCTCCGTTGGGAGATACGCAGTATTTT
13	few	-	TRBV20-1	TRBJ2-7	CSARETQRYEQYF	TGCAGTGCTAGAGAGACCCAGCGATACGAGCAGTACTTC
14	few	TRBD2	TRBV3-1	TRBJ2-1	CASSLRGAYNEQFF	TGTGCCAGCAGCTTGCGGGGGGCCTACAATGAGCAGTTCTTC
12	few	-	TRBV2	TRBJ2-4	CASSAMENIQYF	TGTGCCAGCAGTGCAATGGAAAACATTCAGTACTTC
13	-	-	TRBV9	TRBJ1-5	CASSVNNGQPQHF	TGTGCCAGCAGCGTGAATAATGGGCAGCCCCAGCATTTT
15	-	-	TRBV6-6	TRBJ2-6	CASSQLFSGANVLTF	TGTGCCAGCAGCCAGCTCTTCTCTGGGGCCAACGTCCTGACTTTC
15	-	TRBD2	TRBV7-9	TRBJ2-1	CASSPGTTQLHEQFF	TGTGCCAGCTCACCCGGGACTACCCAGCTCCATGAGCAGTTCTTC
14	-	TRBD1	TRBV19	TRBJ1-1	CASTRTGKNTEAFF	TGTGCCAGTACACGGACAGGGAAGAACACTGAAGCTTTCTTT
14	-	-	TRBV5-6	TRBJ2-7	CASSRLASSYEQYF	TGTGCCAGCAGCCGTCTAGCCTCCTCCTACGAGCAGTACTTC
17	-	-	TRBV18	TRBJ2-1	CASSPYLPSAAYNEQFF	TGTGCCAGCTCTCCTTACTTACCTAGCGCGGCCTACAATGAGCAGTTCTTC
14	few	TRBD2	TRBV2	TRBJ2-7	CASRKREGLDEQYF	TGTGCCAGCAGAAAGCGGGAGGGCTTGGACGAGCAGTACTTC
14	-	TRBD2	TRBV12-3/TRBV12-4	TRBJ2-1	CASRYSGAGDGQFF	TGTGCCAGCAGATATAGCGGGGCTGGGGATGGGCAGTTCTTC
15	few	-	TRBV29-1	TRBJ1-2	CSVETRGNRNYGYTF	TGCAGCGTTGAAACCAGGGGCAACCGTAACTATGGCTACACCTTC
14	-	TRBD1	TRBV5-1	TRBJ1-1	CASSPRQGYAEAFF	TGCGCCAGCAGCCCTCGACAGGGCTACGCTGAAGCTTTCTTT
14	-	-	TRBV10-3	TRBJ2-5	CATTQSGLQETQYF	TGTGCCACCACTCAATCGGGACTCCAAGAGACCCAGTACTTC
12	few	-	TRBV20-1	TRBJ1-3	CSARESGNTIYF	TGCAGTGCTAGGGAATCTGGAAACACCATATATTTT
15	-	TRBD1	TRBV12-3/TRBV12-4	TRBJ1-2	CASSTPTGGSSGYTF	TGTGCCAGCAGTACCCCGACAGGGGGCTCTTCTGGCTACACCTTC
12	-	TRBD1	TRBV28	TRBJ2-7	CASSGTGNEQYF	TGCGCCAGTTCCGGGACAGGGAACGAGCAGTACTTC
11	few	-	TRBV29-1	TRBJ2-2	CSVRGGGELFF	TGCAGCGTCAGGGGAGGCGGGGAGCTGTTTTTT
15	few	TRBD1	TRBV7-6	TRBJ1-4	CASSFAWTGVEKLFF	TGTGCCAGCAGCTTCGCCTGGACAGGGGTTGAAAAACTGTTTTTT
16	few	TRBD1	TRBV18	TRBJ2-7	CASSPGQASISYEQYF	TGTGCCAGCTCACCGGGACAGGCCAGTATCTCCTACGAGCAGTACTTC
15	-	-	TRBV18	TRBJ2-2	CASSRQWGKNGELFF	TGTGCCAGCTCACGCCAATGGGGGAAGAACGGGGAGCTGTTTTTT
15	-	TRBD1	TRBV7-2	TRBJ1-3	CASSPYGTGTNTIYF	TGTGCCAGCAGCCCCTACGGGACAGGGACGAACACCATATATTTT
11	-	-	TRBV29-1	TRBJ1-2	CSVQDSYGYTF	TGCAGCGTACAGGATTCCTATGGCTACACCTTC
16	-	TRBD1	TRBV2	TRBJ1-3	CASSEARDSQGNTIYF	TGTGCCAGCAGTGAAGCCCGGGACAGTCAGGGAAACACCATATATTTT
15	-	TRBD1	TRBV10-2	TRBJ1-6	CASSRGQGENSLLHF	TGCGCCAGCAGTAGAGGACAGGGAGAAAATTCACTCCTCCACTTT
11	many	TRBD1	TRBV28	TRBJ2-1	CASRGQWIYFF	TGTGCCAGCAGGGGACAGTGGATTTATTTCTTC
13	-	-	TRBV20-1	TRBJ1-2	CSARDPLTDGYTF	TGCAGTGCTAGAGATCCACTCACGGACGGCTACACCTTC